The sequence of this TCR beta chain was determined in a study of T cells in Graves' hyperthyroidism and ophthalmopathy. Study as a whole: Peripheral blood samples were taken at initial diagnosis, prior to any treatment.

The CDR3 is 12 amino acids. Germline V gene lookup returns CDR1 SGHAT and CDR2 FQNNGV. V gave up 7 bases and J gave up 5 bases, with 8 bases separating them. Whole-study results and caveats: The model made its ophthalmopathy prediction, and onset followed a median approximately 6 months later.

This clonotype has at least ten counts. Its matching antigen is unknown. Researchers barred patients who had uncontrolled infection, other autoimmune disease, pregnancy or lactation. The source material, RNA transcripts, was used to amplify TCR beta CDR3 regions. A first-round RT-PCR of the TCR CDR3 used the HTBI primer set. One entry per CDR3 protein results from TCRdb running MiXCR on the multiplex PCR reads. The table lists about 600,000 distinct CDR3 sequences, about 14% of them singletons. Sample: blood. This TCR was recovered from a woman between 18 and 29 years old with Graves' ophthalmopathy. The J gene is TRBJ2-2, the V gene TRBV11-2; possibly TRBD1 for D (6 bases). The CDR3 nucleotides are TGTGCCAGCACCACAGGGACCGGGGAGCTGTTTTTT. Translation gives CASTTGTGELFF.